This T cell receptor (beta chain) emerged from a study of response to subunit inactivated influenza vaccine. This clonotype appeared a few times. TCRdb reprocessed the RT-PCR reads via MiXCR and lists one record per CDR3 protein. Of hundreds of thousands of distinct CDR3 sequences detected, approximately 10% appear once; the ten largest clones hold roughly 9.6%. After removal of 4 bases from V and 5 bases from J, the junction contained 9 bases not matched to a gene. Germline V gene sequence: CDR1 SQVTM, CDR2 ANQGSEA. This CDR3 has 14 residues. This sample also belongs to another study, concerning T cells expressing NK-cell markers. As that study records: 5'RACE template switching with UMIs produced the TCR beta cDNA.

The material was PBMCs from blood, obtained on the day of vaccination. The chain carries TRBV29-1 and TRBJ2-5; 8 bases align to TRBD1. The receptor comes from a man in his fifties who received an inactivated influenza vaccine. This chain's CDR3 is CSVAPTGDKETQYF. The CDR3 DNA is TGCAGCGTTGCCCCGACAGGGGATAAGGAGACCCAGTACTTC.